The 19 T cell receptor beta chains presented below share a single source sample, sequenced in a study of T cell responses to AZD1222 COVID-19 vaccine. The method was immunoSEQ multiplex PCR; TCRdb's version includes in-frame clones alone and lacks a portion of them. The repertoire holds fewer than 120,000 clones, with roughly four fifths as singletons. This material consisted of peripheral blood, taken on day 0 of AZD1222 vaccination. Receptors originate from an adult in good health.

CDR3 residues: CATSRAKGTGTVREKLFF. CDR3 coding DNA: TGTGCCACCAGCAGAGCAAAGGGTACCGGGACGGTACGGGAAAAACTGTTTTTT. V is TRBV15 and J is TRBJ1-4; D perhaps matches TRBD1 (5 bases). Germline V gene sequence: CDR1 LNHNV, CDR2 YYDKDF (reference sequence). The CDR3 is 18 amino acids. The V gene lost 1 base and the J gene lost 8 bases, with 23 bases spanning the gap. The whole variable domain, filled in from reference TRBV15 and TRBJ1-4, reads DAMVIQNPRYQVTQFGKPVTLSCSQTLNHNVMYWYQQKSSQAPKLLFHYYDKDFNNEADTPDNFQSRRPNTSFCFLDIRSPGLGDTAMYLCATSRAKGTGTVREKLFFGSGTQLSVL.

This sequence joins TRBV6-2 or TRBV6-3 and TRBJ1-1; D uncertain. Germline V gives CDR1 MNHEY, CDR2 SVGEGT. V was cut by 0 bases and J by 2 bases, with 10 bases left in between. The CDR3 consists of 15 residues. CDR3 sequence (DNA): TGTGCCAGCAGTTACTCGATGCCAAGAAACACTGAAGCTTTCTTT. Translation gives CASSYSMPRNTEAFF.

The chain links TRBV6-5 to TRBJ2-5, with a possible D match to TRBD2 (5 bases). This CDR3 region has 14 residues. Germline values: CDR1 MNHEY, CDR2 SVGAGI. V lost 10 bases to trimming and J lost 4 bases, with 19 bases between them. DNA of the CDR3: TGTGCCACTAGCCCGGGCCGCTTAGGAGAGACCCAGTACTTC. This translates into CATSPGRLGETQYF.

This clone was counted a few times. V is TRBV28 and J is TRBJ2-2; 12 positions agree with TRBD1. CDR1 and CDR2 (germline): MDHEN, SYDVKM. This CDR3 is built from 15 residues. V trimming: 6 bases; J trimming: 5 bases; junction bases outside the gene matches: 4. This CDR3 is CASRGDRGRTGELFF. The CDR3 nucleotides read TGTGCCAGCAGGGGGGACAGGGGGCGAACCGGGGAGCTGTTTTTT.

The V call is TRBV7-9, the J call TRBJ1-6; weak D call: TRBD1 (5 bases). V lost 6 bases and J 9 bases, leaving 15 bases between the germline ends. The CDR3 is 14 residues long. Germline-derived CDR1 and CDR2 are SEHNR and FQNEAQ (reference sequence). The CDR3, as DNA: TGTGCCAGCAGTAGGGACGTTCTGGGTTCACCCCTCCACTTT. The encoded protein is CASSRDVLGSPLHF.

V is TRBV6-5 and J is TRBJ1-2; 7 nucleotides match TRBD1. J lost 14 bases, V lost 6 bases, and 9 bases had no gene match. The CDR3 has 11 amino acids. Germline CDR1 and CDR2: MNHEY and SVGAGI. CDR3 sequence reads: CASSPRTGLTF. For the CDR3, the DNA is TGTGCCAGCAGCCCCAGGACAGGCTTGACCTTC.

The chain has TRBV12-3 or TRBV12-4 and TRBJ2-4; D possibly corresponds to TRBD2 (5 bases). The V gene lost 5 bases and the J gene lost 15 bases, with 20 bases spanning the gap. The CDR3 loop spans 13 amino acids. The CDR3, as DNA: TGTGCCAGCAGTCTTGTTGTGGGCGGGCGAGGGTACTTC. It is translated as CASSLVVGGRGYF.

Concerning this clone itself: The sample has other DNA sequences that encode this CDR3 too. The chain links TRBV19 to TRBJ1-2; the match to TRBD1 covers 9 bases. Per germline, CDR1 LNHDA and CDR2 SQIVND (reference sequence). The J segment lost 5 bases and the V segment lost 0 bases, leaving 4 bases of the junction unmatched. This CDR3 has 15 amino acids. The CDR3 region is CASSIDGTGPYGYTF. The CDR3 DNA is TGTGCCAGTAGTATAGACGGGACAGGGCCGTATGGCTACACCTTC.

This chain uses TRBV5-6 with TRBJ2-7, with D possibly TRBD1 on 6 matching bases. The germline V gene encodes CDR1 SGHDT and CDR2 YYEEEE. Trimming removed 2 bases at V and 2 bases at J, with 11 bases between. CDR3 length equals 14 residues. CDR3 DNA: TGTGCCAGCAGCTTCAGGGGCCCTACCTACGAGCAGTACTTC. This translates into CASSFRGPTYEQYF.

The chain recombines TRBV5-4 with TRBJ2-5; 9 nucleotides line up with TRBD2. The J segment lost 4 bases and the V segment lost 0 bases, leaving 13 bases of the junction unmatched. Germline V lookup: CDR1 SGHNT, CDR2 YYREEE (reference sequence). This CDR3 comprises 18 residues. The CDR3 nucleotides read TGTGCCAGCAGCTTGGAAGCCGGCGGGGGGGCGCCCCGAGAGACCCAGTACTTC. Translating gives CASSLEAGGGAPRETQYF.

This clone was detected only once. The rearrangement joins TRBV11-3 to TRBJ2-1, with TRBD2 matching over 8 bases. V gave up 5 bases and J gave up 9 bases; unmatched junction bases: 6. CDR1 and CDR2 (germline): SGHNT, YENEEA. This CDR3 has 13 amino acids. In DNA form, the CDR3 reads TGTGCCAGCAGCCAGGGACTAGATTTTGAGCAGTTCTTC. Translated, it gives CASSQGLDFEQFF.

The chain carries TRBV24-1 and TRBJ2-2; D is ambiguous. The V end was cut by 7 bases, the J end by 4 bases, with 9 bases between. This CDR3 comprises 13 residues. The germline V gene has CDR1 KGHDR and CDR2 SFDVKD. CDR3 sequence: CATRARTTGELFF. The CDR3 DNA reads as TGTGCCACCAGGGCTAGGACCACCGGGGAGCTGTTTTTT.

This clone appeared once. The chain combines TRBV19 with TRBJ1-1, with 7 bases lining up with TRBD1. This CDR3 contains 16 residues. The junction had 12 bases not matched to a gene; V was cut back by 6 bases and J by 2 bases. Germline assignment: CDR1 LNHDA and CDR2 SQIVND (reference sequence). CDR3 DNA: TGTGCCAGTAGATCCAAGGGGGCGAGCGGAAACACTGAAGCTTTCTTT. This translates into CASRSKGASGNTEAFF.

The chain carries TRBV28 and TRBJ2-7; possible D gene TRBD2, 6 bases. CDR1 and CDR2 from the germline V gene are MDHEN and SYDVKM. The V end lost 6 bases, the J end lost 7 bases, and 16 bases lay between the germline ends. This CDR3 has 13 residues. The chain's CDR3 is CASRVGVRGEQYF. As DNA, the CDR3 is TGTGCCAGCAGGGTGGGGGTACGGGGGGAGCAGTACTTC. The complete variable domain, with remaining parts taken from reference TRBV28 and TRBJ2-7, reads DVKVTQSSRYLVKRTGEKVFLECVQDMDHENMFWYRQDPGLGLRLIYFSYDVKMKEKGDIPEGYSVSREKKERFSLILESASTNQTSMYLCASRVGVRGEQYFGPGTRLTVT.

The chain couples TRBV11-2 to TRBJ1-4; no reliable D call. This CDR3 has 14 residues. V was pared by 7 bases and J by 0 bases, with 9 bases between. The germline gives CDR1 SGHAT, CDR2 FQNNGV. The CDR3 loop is CASNPGPTNEKLFF. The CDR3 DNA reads TGTGCCAGCAACCCTGGCCCAACTAATGAAAAACTGTTTTTT.

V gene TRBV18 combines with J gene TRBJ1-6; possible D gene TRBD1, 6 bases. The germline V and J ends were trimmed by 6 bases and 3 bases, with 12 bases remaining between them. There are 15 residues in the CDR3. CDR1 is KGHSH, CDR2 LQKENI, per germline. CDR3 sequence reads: CASSLQGDYNSPLHF. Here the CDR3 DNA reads TGTGCCAGCTCCCTACAGGGTGACTATAATTCACCCCTCCACTTT.

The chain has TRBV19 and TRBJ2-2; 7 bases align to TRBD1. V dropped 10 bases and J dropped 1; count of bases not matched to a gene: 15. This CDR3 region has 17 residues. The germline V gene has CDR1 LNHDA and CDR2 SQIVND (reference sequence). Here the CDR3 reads CATMGAGGTENTGELFF. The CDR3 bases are TGTGCCACTATGGGGGCCGGTGGGACAGAGAACACCGGGGAGCTGTTTTTT.

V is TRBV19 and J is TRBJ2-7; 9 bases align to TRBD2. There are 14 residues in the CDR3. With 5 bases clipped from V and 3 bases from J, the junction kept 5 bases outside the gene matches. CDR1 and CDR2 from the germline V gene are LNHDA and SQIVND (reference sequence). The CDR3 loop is CASSFGTSNYEQYF. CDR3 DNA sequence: TGTGCCAGTAGTTTCGGGACTAGCAACTACGAGCAGTACTTC.

CDR3 sequence: CASSQDRAGINYGYTF. CDR3 sequence (DNA): TGCGCCAGCAGCCAAGATCGGGCGGGGATCAACTATGGCTACACCTTC. This chain joins TRBV4-3 and TRBJ1-2, with D unresolved. The CDR3 runs 16 residues. V gave up 0 bases and J gave up 2 bases, with 13 bases separating them. The germline V gene encodes CDR1 LGHNA and CDR2 YSLEER.